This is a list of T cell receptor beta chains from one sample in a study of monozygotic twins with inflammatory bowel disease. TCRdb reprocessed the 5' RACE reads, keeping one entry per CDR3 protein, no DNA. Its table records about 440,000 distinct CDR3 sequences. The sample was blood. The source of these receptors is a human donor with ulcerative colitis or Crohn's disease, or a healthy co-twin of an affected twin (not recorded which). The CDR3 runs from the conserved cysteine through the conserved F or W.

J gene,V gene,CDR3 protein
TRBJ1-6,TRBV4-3,CASSPTTGNNSPLHF
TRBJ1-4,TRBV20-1,CSARGDDGNEKLFF
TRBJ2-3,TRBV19,CASTPPPGLAGSTDTQYF
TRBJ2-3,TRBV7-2,CASSQHGTSFQYF
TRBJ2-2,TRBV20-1,CSASLQTGTGELFF
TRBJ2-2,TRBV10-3,CAISEFGLPENTGVLFF
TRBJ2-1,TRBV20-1,CSAVLKGASNEQFF
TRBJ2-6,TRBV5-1,CASSGDRPSGANVLTF
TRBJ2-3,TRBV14,CASSLPGQGVPPRKDTQYF
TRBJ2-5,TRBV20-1,CSASISGTQYF
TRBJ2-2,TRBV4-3,CASSPWAVTSGSPGELFF
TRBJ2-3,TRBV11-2,CASSRGATDTQYF
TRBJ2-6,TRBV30,CAWNHRYSGANVLTF
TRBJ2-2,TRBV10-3,CAISVQRGDTGELFF
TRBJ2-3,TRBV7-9,CASSLQGIDTQYF
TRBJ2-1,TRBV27,CASRPGLAGSEQFF
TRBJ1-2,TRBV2,CASRSMNYGYTF
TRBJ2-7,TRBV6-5,CASSYSPKPTYEQYF
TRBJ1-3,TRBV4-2,CASSHTTGTGMGNTIYF
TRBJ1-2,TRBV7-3,CASSLGTTGYGYTF
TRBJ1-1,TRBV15,CATSRAQNTEAFF
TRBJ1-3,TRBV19,CASWGGGSGNTIYF
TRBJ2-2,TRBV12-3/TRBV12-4,CASSGGAGELFF
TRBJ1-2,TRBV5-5,CASSLSGLHYGYTF
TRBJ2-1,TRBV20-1,CSARASGTSYNEQFF
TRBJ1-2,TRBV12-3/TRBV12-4,CASNQQDSFNYGYTF
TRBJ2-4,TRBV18,CASSPPRGGHDGNIQYF
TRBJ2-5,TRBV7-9,CASSFPSGEPHQETQYF
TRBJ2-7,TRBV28,CASSLRGQPPPYEQYF
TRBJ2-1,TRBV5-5,CASSLNRPVNYNEQFF
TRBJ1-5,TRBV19,CASSMTASQPQHF
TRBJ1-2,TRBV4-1,CASSQVIILGNGYTF
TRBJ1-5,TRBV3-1,CASSQSRDRRNQPQHF
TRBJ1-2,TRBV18,CASSQGQFDYGYTF
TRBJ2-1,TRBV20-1,CSASGAGVRSSEQFF
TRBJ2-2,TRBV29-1,CSVLPGGGTGELFF
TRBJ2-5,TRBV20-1,CSARDGGRQETQYF
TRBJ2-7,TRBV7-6,CASSLVPGHYEQYF
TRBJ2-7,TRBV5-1,CASSLERQGYVQYF
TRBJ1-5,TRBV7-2,CASSSGAVRDSNQPQHF